This TCR beta chain is from a study of shared clonotypes between healthy human individuals. Study-level background: Each donor contributed plates that comprised three CD4 naive, three CD4 memory, two CD8 naive and one CD8 memory.

Some clones are missing from TCRdb's copy, which holds only in-frame ones; the method was immunoSEQ multiplex PCR. The repertoire includes about 110,000 clones, about 63% of them detected once, and over 20% sits in the top ten. All of the donors resided in Nashville, Tennessee, and each was a Caucasian adult. Sequencing was performed on memory CD8+ T cells sorted from blood. Subset described: CD45RO+ cells pooled with CCR7-negative TemRA cells. The TCR comes from a woman aged 25-40 years in good health.

The CDR3 reads CASSDPTGLEEQYF. The CDR3 DNA reads TGTGCCAGCAGTGATCCGACAGGGCTGGAAGAGCAGTACTTC. The chain carries TRBV25-1 and TRBJ2-7; TRBD1 aligns across 7 bases. CDR3 length: 14 residues. The V segment lost 3 bases and the J segment 7 bases; nucleotides outside the gene matches: 9. Per the germline V gene, CDR1 is MGHDK and CDR2 is SYGVNS.